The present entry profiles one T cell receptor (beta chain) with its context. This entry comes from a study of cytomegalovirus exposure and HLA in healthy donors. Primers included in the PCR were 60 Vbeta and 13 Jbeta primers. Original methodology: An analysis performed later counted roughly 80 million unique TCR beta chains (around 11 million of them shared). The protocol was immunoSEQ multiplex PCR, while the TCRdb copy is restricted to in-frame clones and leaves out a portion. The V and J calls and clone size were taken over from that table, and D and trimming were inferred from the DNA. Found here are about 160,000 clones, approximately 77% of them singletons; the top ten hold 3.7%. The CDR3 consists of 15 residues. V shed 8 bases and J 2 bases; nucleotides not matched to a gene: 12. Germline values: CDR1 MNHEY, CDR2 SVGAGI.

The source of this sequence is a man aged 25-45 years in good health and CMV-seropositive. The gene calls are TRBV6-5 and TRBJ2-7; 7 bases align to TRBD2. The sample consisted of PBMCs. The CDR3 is CASGRGDSIPYEQYF. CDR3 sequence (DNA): TGTGCCAGCGGCCGGGGGGATAGCATACCCTACGAGCAGTACTTC.